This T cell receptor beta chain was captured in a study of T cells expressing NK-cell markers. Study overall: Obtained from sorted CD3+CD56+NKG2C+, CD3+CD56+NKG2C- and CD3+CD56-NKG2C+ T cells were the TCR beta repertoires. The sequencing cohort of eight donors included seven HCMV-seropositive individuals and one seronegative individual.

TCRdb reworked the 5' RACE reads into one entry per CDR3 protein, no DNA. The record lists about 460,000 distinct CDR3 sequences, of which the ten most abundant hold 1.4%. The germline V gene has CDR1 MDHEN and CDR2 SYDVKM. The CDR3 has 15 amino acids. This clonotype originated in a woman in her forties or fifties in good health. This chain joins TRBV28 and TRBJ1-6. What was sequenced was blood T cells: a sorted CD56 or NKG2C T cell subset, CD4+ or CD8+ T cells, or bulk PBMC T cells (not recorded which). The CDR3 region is CASSSEPPDNSPLHF.